This TCR beta chain was captured in a study of blood T cell repertoires in COVID-19. Libraries were prepared by immunoSEQ multiplex PCR; TCRdb keeps only in-frame clonotypes and omits some of them. Of around 270,000 clones listed, 75% to 90% are singletons. Cohorts were determined from participant-reported clinical history. Trimming left V 6 bases short and J 5 bases short, with 13 bases between. There are 13 residues in the CDR3. CDR1 is MNHEY and CDR2 is SVGAGI in the germline V gene. V is TRBV6-5 and J is TRBJ1-2; D is possibly TRBD1 (6 bases). The receptor was isolated from a woman in her thirties or forties who had been exposed to COVID-19. The sequenced sample was PBMCs or T cells enriched from blood (not recorded which). The CDR3 region has the DNA TGTGCCAGCAGCGCCAGGGGCTGGTATGGCTACACCTTC. Translation: CASSARGWYGYTF.